In this sample, the clone carrying this T cell receptor beta chain turned up a few times. Its antigen is as yet unknown. In TCRdb, the RACE reads were re-called with MiXCR into one record per CDR3 protein. The top ten hold approximately 2% of the sample, which has 100,000 or so distinct CDR3 sequences, approximately 8.6% seen once. Sample time point: patch test 2, 6 weeks after DPC sensitization. Treatment reported: therapeutic diphenylcyclopropenone sensitization with weekly scalp DPC. The source of the sample is a study of human T cells and chemical hapten exposure. Whole-study context: Per-sample variation in TCR yield stemmed mainly from small pooled library volume differences. Study results and limitations: Sensitization with DPC brought no change to TCRs above 1 in 1000 in frequency.

The sample was whole blood, taken in connection with sensitization to the hapten diphenylcyclopropenone (DPC). The sequence was obtained from a woman in her thirties or forties with alopecia areata. Some clones in this sample may be carry-over from other donors' samples.

DNA for the CDR3: TGCAGCGCCCGACCGACGGCCAATGAGCAGTTCTTC. It yields the protein CSARPTANEQFF. The chain has TRBV29-1 and TRBJ2-1; D is undetermined. Germline lookup yields CDR1 SQVTM and CDR2 ANQGSEA. This CDR3 contains 12 residues. V was pared by 7 bases and J by 6 bases, with 13 bases between.